This T cell receptor (beta chain) comes out of a study of cytomegalovirus exposure and HLA in healthy donors (dated by TCRdb to between 2016 and 2019). A note on the overall study: An earlier analysis of approximately 640 of the donors reported roughly 300 Gb of sequence data and some 120 million unique TCR beta sequences from some 180 million T cells. Roughly 300 gigabases of sequencing data and around 88 million unique TCR sequences made up an early release that covered several hundred HLA-typed donors. The genetic ancestry cluster associated with self-reported Caucasian donors included 70% to 85% of the 350 to 500 genotyped donors. The study aimed to test whether cataloging public T cell receptors could reveal signatures of past pathogen exposure. Using immunosequencing, the study profiled T cell repertoires from about 620 subjects and related those repertoires to cytomegalovirus serostatus. Besides the first cohort of roughly 700 subjects, a separate validation cohort made up of 120 different subjects was used. To predict cytomegalovirus infection status, the study brought together high-throughput TCR immunosequencing, statistical association of individual TCRs with disease status, and machine learning. A later analysis re-analyzed previously published TCR beta repertoires from roughly 600 donors and added high-resolution HLA genotyping to study TCR occurrence patterns. In the later analysis, no new phenotypic data were used to find candidate immune exposures; instead, reliance was placed on TCR beta sequences and their occurrence across donors. An earlier analysis of around 640 of the donors used high-throughput TCR beta sequencing to judge whether each TCR beta V gene segment behaved as functional or pseudogenic. Alongside the repertoire data, information on donor age, sex, ethnicity and CMV serostatus was compiled. A later genetic analysis took genome-wide SNP genotypes for about three fifths of the roughly 670 donors and used that subset as a discovery cohort. Every discovery cohort repertoire had been produced on one sequencing platform. HLA typing covered class I and class II loci at four-digit resolution. The number of donors typed differed by locus, with roughly 620-630 for A, B, C, DRB1 and DQB1, approximately 500 for DQA1, 600 to 610 for DPA1, and approximately 470 for DPB1. Four or five DR-DQ haplotypes were handled as single units for association and clustering, since linkage in the cohort was strong. Among about 370 genotyped donors of the cohort, an average of roughly 230,000 unique TCR beta nucleotide sequences was sequenced per donor, of which roughly 17% were non-productive. Overall study results and their limits: Because some donors lacked HLA typing at each locus, the association tests relied only on the typed subset. Immune exposure information for the cohort was limited to CMV serostatus. The cohort was sequenced for TCR beta chains only, and without alpha or paired-chain data the features that could be detected were limited. Most TCR sequences were seen in very few donors, while some public TCRs were found in many individuals. Broadly in line with IMGT annotations, most TCR beta V segments showed up in productive rearrangements about 90% or about 30% of the time in an earlier analysis of around 600 of the donors. When HLA alleles, especially DR and DQ, strongly co-occurred, TCR associations were difficult to assign to individual alleles. A further reported finding was that TCR beta sequences accurately predicted the HLA-A and HLA-B alleles for most subjects in the first cohort. The classifier was reported to diagnose cytomegalovirus status with high specificity and sensitivity in both the original and validation cohorts. A later analysis reported that several top co-occurrence clusters appeared linked to parvovirus B19, influenza, CMV and Epstein-Barr virus. A later analysis found that HLA-associated TCR beta chains were more clonally expanded and had lower generation probabilities than equally common non-associated chains. Presence/absence analyses assumed roughly uniform sequencing depth across donors, an assumption that may not hold. At a false discovery rate of 0.05, a later analysis linked 16,951 TCR beta sequences to specific HLA alleles. Some IMGT-functional V segments, including TRBV6-2 and TRBV6-3, could not be distinguished by the 87-base-pair reads and were therefore excluded. A later genetic analysis reported fewer N-insertions in productive TCRs among donors in an Asian-associated ancestry cluster than the roughly 700-donor mean. A cluster of highly shared sequence variants was judged likely to represent a technical artifact of the sequencing pipeline. A later analysis found that most CMV-associated TCR beta chains appeared HLA-restricted, with HLA associations seemingly driven largely by CMV exposure. Correlated functional status among segregating V segments might reflect linkage disequilibrium, but an unknown experimental factor could not be ruled out. Because counts were too low, about 18 rarely observed V segments, including chromosome 9 orphons, were excluded from the earlier analysis of 587 of the donors. The study listed 170 or so TCR beta chains as associated with cytomegalovirus. The authors suggested that the approach could potentially be generalized to other disease states and immunological phenotypes. An association between a missense DCLRE1C variant and V-gene and J-gene trimming of TCR beta chains was found in a later genetic analysis and replicated in an independent cohort. A later analysis found that TCR association rates varied across HLA loci, with DRB1 alleles showing the most associated TCRs and HLA-C alleles the fewest. In vitro tests confirmed that a few of the cytomegalovirus-associated TCR beta chains recognize cytomegalovirus antigens.

Library preparation employed the immunoSEQ multiplex PCR assay. For the multiplex PCR, a mixture combining 60 forward primers for TCR Vbeta segments and 13 reverse primers for TCR Jbeta segments was used. The CDR3 region of rearranged TCR beta genes was amplified from genomic DNA with a multiplex PCR assay. The Illumina HiSeq System was used to sequence the amplified TCR beta libraries as 87-base-pair reads. From the authors' description of their analysis: A later analysis counted around 72 million unique TCR beta chains across the 640 or so repertoires, and 9.5 million to 11 million of these chains were shared by at least two donors. Raw reads were error-corrected and collapsed into unique sequences with a nearest-neighbor algorithm that merged closely related sequences to remove PCR and sequencing errors. CDR3 sequences were aligned to IMGT reference sequences to assign V, D and J gene segments. For a sequence to be retained, a match of at least six nucleotides was required to both a V gene segment and a J gene segment. A rearrangement counted as productive if the CDR3 had no stop codons and remained in frame with V and J, and every other rearrangement counted as non-productive. CDR3 was defined by IMGT convention, running from the second conserved V-encoded cysteine to the conserved J-encoded phenylalanine. The earlier analysis of about 560 of the donors excluded any sequence lacking an unambiguous match to a single V gene segment. An earlier analysis of under 750 of the donors called V segments functional above 56.7% productive rearrangements and segregating when the between-donor standard deviation exceeded 5%. A statistical classification framework was built to diagnose cytomegalovirus status from the catalog of TCR beta chain sequences. A later analysis assigned V and J genes by comparing TCR nucleotide sequences with IMGT/GENE-DB human TR gene sequences. The TCRdist pipeline was used in a later analysis to assign CDR3 sequences and most-parsimonious VDJ recombination scenarios. In a later analysis, each TCR beta chain was defined by its CDR3 amino acid sequence together with its V-gene family, and reads lacking a unique V-gene family were excluded. A later analysis removed 592 highly shared, low-generation-probability nucleotide sequences to deal with suspected cross-contamination and a sequencing artifact. A later analysis calculated a clonal expansion index for each public chain from normalized within-repertoire ranks of inferred template counts. In a later analysis, generation probabilities were computed with a VDJ recombination model fitted to out-of-frame rearrangements, and the resulting probabilities were checked against IGoR. In a later analysis, TCR-TCR, TCR-HLA and TCR-CMV co-occurrence was scored with hypergeometric tests, and a repertoire-size bias correction was applied to TCR pairs. False discovery rates were estimated in a later analysis by permuting HLA or CMV assignments 20 times. In a later analysis, co-occurring TCRs were grouped using DBSCAN, and TCRdist sequence similarity was added for clustering within HLA-allele-positive subsets. Repertoires with fewer than 30,000 or more than 120,000 public chains were left out of co-occurrence clustering, as were about five repertoires with anomalous nucleotide sharing. TCRdb retrieved this table from immuneACCESS and kept in-frame rearrangements only. Not all clones are present; in checked studies, unresolved V genes account for under half, and no reason is known for the remainder. That table supplies the V and J calls and clone size; D and trimming were determined from the DNA. The sample profile shows 120,000 to 150,000 clones; 77% of them were found once. 1.5% to 2% of the sample is taken by the ten largest.

In total, fewer than 750 healthy bone marrow donors made up the cohort. At the time of sampling, every cohort member was nominally healthy, though immune exposures that went unrecorded were likely present. The donor tested CMV seronegative, placing the donor among the 350 to 400 seronegative members of the cohort. Each donor provided a peripheral blood sample, and peripheral blood mononuclear cells were used for TCR beta sequencing. The Qiagen DNeasy Blood Extraction Kit was used to extract genomic DNA from the blood cell samples. About this clone: It has no known antigen specificity. The input lacks base qualities; no much larger clone sits a single base away.

The germline V gene yields SGHTA for CDR1 and FQGNSA for CDR2. Trimming costs V 1 base and J 10 bases, and their ends lie 8 bases apart. Including the terminal cysteine and phenylalanine, the CDR3 comprises 13 residues. Kept here is only the CDR3 DNA, which spans 39 bases and is read in frame from base 1. The sequenced sample was PBMCs. This sequence originates from a female donor in good health and CMV-seronegative. The chain was built from TRBV7-2 and TRBJ1-6, with TRBD1 tentatively as D gene (5 bases match). The CDR3 reads CASSLGGGSPLHF. The bases are TGTGCCAGCAGCTTAGGGGGCGGATCACCCCTCCACTTT.